This TCR beta chain was captured by sequencing in a study of blood T cell repertoires in COVID-19. As for the study in general: Samples representing acute and convalescent COVID-19 were sourced from the United States, Italy and Spain. PBMCs, B-cell-depleted T cells, or T cells were the source of the cDNA or gDNA that made up the material.

Comments on this clone: The sample holds other DNA sequences that translate to the same CDR3.

Per the study methods: The assay estimated nucleated cells by amplifying reference gene primers. The data were produced by immunoSEQ multiplex PCR, yet TCRdb's version contains in-frame clones alone and is incomplete. From that table come the V and J calls and clone size; the DNA was used to work out D and trimming. The table lists about 180,000 clones, roughly 77% of them singletons. The CDR3 covers 14 residues. Germline V gives CDR1 MNHEY, CDR2 SVGAGI. The V segment lost 5 bases and the J segment 4 bases; nucleotides outside the gene matches: 5. This receptor was taken from a man between 65 and 85 years old with active or convalescent COVID-19. Sequencing was carried out using peripheral blood. The chain carries TRBV6-5 and TRBJ1-1; 9 nucleotides agree with TRBD1. CDR3 loop: CASSRTGVGTEAFF. Written as DNA, the CDR3 is TGTGCCAGCAGTCGGACAGGGGTGGGCACTGAAGCTTTCTTT.